Sequencing of this TCR beta chain was carried out in a study of early T cells in non-severe SARS-CoV-2 infection. Study in general: Investigators sequenced bulk RNA drawn from unsorted whole blood, and chains remained unpaired.

Molecules of cDNA were individually given unique molecular identifiers that were attached to them. In TCRdb, the 5' RACE reads were re-called with MiXCR into one record per CDR3 protein. The table includes about 56,000 distinct CDR3 sequences, 10% detected once. Notes on the study in general: Private and CD4 specificities were missed by VDJdb matching, which favored anti-spike CD8 responses.

This clonotype was detected only a few times. What it recognizes is unknown. Germline V gene sequence: CDR1 MNHNY, CDR2 SVGAGI (reference sequence). The CDR3 is 13 amino acids. V dropped 7 bases and J dropped 10 bases, with 19 bases sitting between them. This TCR was recovered from an adult who was a healthcare worker with PCR-confirmed SARS-CoV-2 infection or an uninfected control (not recorded which). Sequences were obtained from whole blood. V and J are TRBV6-6 and TRBJ1-2; D is uncertain. The CDR3 DNA sequence: TGTGCCAGCAAGCGATCCGAATTCAGATCCTACACCTTC. Translated: CASKRSEFRSYTF.